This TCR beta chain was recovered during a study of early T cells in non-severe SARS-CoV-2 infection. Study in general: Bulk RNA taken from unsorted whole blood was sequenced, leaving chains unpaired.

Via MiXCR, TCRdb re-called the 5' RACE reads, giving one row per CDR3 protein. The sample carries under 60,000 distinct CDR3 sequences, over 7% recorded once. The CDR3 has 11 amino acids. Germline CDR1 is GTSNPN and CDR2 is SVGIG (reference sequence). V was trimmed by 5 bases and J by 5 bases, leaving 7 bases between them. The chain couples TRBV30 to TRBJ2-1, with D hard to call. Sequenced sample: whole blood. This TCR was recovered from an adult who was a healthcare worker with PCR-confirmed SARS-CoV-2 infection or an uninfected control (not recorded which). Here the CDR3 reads CAWWENNEQFF. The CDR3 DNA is TGTGCCTGGTGGGAAAACAATGAGCAGTTCTTC.